This entry features one TCR beta chain sequence. The record originates from a study of blood T cell repertoires in COVID-19. The repertoire was sequenced with immunoSEQ multiplex PCR; TCRdb's copy has only in-frame clones and lacks some. The table shows 66,000 or so clones, with over 75% occurring only once. Sequencing was carried out using peripheral blood. The clonotype originates from a human donor in a cohort sampled during active COVID-19.

The CDR3 coding sequence is TGCGCCAGCAGCTCCCACGGCGGGAGATCGTCGGGAGAGACCCAGTACTTC. It is translated as CASSSHGGRSSGETQYF. V gene TRBV5-1 combines with J gene TRBJ2-5; 7 positions match TRBD2. The CDR3 spans 17 residues. With 3 bases clipped from V and 4 bases from J, the junction kept 15 bases outside the gene matches. The germline V gene has CDR1 SGHRS and CDR2 YFSETQ.